This passage covers 4 T cell receptor beta chains from one sample sequenced in a study of CD8+CD57+ T cells in acquired aplastic anemia. TCR beta VDJ combinations and CDR3 sequences were profiled from genomic DNA. MiXCR, run by TCRdb on the reads, gives a single entry per CDR3 protein. The data hold a few hundred thousand distinct CDR3 sequences, with roughly 68% observed a single time. The material sequenced was sorted CD4+, CD8+, or CD8+CD57+ T cells (not recorded which) from PBMCs. The source is a human donor in good health, serving as a control.

As regards this clonotype: Since the CDR3 does not end with the conserved phenylalanine or tryptophan, this likely comes from a read error. No DNA is shown, since the ends of the CDR3 on it are uncertain; the CDR3 is the one TCRdb lists. This sequence joins TRBV2 and TRBJ2-5. Germline V gene data show CDR1 as SNHLY and CDR2 as FYNNEI. The CDR3 sequence runs 16 residues, both termini included. The CDR3 here is CASSEPWASRVRYFWP.

The rearrangement joins TRBV7-4 to TRBJ2-1, with a tentative D call TRBD2 (6 bases). With 2 bases removed from V and 3 bases from J, the gap between germline ends came to 14 bases. This CDR3 region has 16 residues. The germline CDR1 and CDR2 sequences are SGHVT and SQSDAQ. The CDR3 DNA is TGTGCCAGCAGCTTATACAGCGGGTTCCACTACAATGAGCAGTTCTTC. This translates into CASSLYSGFHYNEQFF.

Comment on this clonotype: A read error may account for a junction end that differs from germline. The chain links TRBV12-5 to TRBJ2-7; 11 bases align to TRBD1. Germline loops: CDR1 LGHNT, CDR2 FRNRAP. The CDR3 extends over 13 amino acids. This CDR3 reads CASATDRGREQYF. CDR3 DNA: TGTGCTAGTGCGACGGACAGGGGGCGCGAGCAATACTTC.

Comments on this clonotype: Lacking the conserved final phenylalanine or tryptophan, this CDR3 likely reflects a read error. Because the CDR3's place on the DNA is in doubt, the DNA is left out and the CDR3 is given as listed by TCRdb. This sequence joins TRBV7-3 and TRBJ2-3. The CDR3 adds up to 13 amino acids, both ends counted. Germline V gene lookup returns CDR1 SGHTA and CDR2 FQGTGA. The CDR3 sequence is CASSLGSTETKNV.